This T cell receptor (beta chain) is drawn from a study of technical replicates of blood from a few donors. TCRdb keeps only in-frame clones here, not all; method: immunoSEQ multiplex PCR. The sample records under 85,000 clones, nearly 98% being singletons. This CDR3 region has 15 residues. Trimming cost V 0 bases and J 9 bases; bases outside gene matches: 6. Per the germline V gene, CDR1 is SGDLS and CDR2 is YYNGEE. This receptor was obtained from a human donor in good health. The specimen was T cells isolated from PBMCs. The V gene is TRBV9, the J gene TRBJ2-1, with 10 nucleotides matching TRBD2. DNA of the CDR3: TGTGCCAGCAGCGTAGTTCTAGCGGGAGTGGGTGAGCAGTTCTTC. Residues: CASSVVLAGVGEQFF.